The 28 T cell receptor beta chains below come from one sample, sequenced in a study of blood T cell repertoires in COVID-19 (dated by TCRdb to about 2020). Preparation of the library involved the immunoSEQ multiplex PCR assay. The table was pulled from immuneACCESS by TCRdb, which kept in-frame rearrangements only. Such tables lose some clones; where checked, under half of the loss comes from unresolved V genes, and the rest has no known cause. The sample table records approximately 240,000 clones; 75% to 85% of these occur just once. In total, the top ten clones hold roughly 1.3% of the sample. Source material: peripheral blood. All receptors derive from a woman aged 25 to 39 with COVID-19, enrolled during active disease.

This rearrangement joins TRBV5-1 to TRBJ2-7; possible D gene TRBD2, 5 bases. V was cut by 5 bases and J by 0 bases, with 6 bases left in between. Germline CDR1 reads SGHRS; CDR2 reads YFSETQ. CDR3 size: 12 residues. The CDR3 loop reads CASREDSYEQYF. Written as DNA, the CDR3 is TGCGCCAGCAGGGAGGACTCCTACGAGCAGTACTTC.

This clone was detected a few times. The rearrangement uses TRBV9 and TRBJ1-5, with TRBD1 identical over 9 bases. The V and J ends lost 3 bases and 6 bases, in that order; junction bases with no gene match: 4. The length of the CDR3 is 14 residues. Germline CDR1 is SGDLS and CDR2 is YYNGEE. CDR3 sequence: CASSDRGQGQPQHF. The CDR3 DNA reads as TGTGCCAGCAGCGACAGGGGGCAGGGTCAGCCCCAGCATTTT.

This chain joins TRBV19 and TRBJ2-3; 11 bases are shared with TRBD2. This CDR3 comprises 17 residues. The germline V gene encodes CDR1 LNHDA and CDR2 SQIVND (reference sequence). V dropped 4 bases and J dropped 5; count of bases not matched to a gene: 11. CDR3 DNA: TGTGCCAGTAGTACCCATTATAGCGGGGGGGCCGTAGATACGCAGTATTTT. As protein: CASSTHYSGGAVDTQYF.

CDR3 bases: TGTGCCAGTAGTATAGCCAGGTCCCTTGGCGATGAGCAGTTCTTC. It specifies CASSIARSLGDEQFF. The chain couples TRBV19 to TRBJ2-1, with D uncertain. Germline V gene sequence: CDR1 LNHDA, CDR2 SQIVND (reference sequence). The CDR3 spans 15 residues. Between the trimmed V and J ends, which lost 1 base and 8 bases, there was a span of 15 bases. Full variable domain (missing parts from reference TRBV19 and TRBJ2-1): DGGITQSPKYLFRKEGQNVTLSCEQNLNHDAMYWYRQDPGQGLRLIYYSQIVNDFQKGDIAEGYSVSREKKESFPLTVTSAQKNPTAFYLCASSIARSLGDEQFFGPGTRLTVL.

The V and J genes are TRBV6-1 and TRBJ1-1; D uncertain. Germline V lookup: CDR1 MNHNS, CDR2 SASEGT. The CDR3 is made up of 13 amino acids. The V and J ends lost 6 bases and 11 bases respectively, with 19 bases between them. The CDR3 loop is CASSPLAEDGAFF. The CDR3 DNA is TGTGCCAGCAGCCCGCTCGCTGAGGATGGGGCTTTCTTT.

The rearrangement links TRBV5-4 to TRBJ2-2; unclear D gene. Trimming cost V 4 bases and J 1 base, with 8 bases left between them. Germline-derived CDR1 and CDR2 are SGHNT and YYREEE (reference sequence). This CDR3 spans 14 amino acids. CDR3 DNA sequence: TGTGCCAGCAGCCAGACTTGGAACACCGGGGAGCTGTTTTTT. This codes for CASSQTWNTGELFF.

The J gene is TRBJ2-1, the V gene TRBV7-3, with TRBD2 matching 11 bases. Unmatched junction bases numbered 9, after V lost 4 bases and J lost 10 bases. The CDR3 is 15 amino acids. Germline CDR1 SGHTA, CDR2 FQGTGA. In DNA form, the CDR3 reads TGTGCCAGCAGCTCTCTAGCGGGAGGTAAGGGCGAGCAGTTCTTC. Protein product: CASSSLAGGKGEQFF.

In its sample, this clone was seen once. The rearrangement links TRBV14 to TRBJ2-7, with TRBD2 matching over 9 bases. CDR3 size: 17 residues. Trimming at V came to 2 bases and at J to 6 bases, leaving 14 bases not matched to a gene. Germline CDR1 SGHDN, CDR2 FVKESK. CDR3 nucleotides: TGTGCCAGCAGCCAAAGCGGGGGGCAGGGACCACAGCCCGAGCAGTACTTC. The encoded protein is CASSQSGGQGPQPEQYF.

This clone was seen only a few times. This rearrangement joins TRBV2 to TRBJ2-7; D not certain. The ends were cut back, 4 bases at V and 1 base at J, with 5 bases in the middle. In germline, CDR1 is SNHLY, CDR2 FYNNEI. CDR3 length: 12 residues. The CDR3 sequence: CASSGDSYEQYF. As DNA, the CDR3 is TGTGCCAGCAGTGGAGATTCCTACGAGCAGTACTTC. The complete variable domain, with remaining parts taken from reference TRBV2 and TRBJ2-7, reads EPEVTQTPSHQVTQMGQEVILRCVPISNHLYFYWYRQILGQKVEFLVSFYNNEISEKSEIFDDQFSVERPDGSNFTLKIRSTKLEDSAMYFCASSGDSYEQYFGPGTRLTVT.

The chain combines TRBV6-6 with TRBJ2-1, with D perhaps matching TRBD2 (5 bases). V was pared by 5 bases and J by 2 bases, with 7 bases between. Germline assignment: CDR1 MNHNY and CDR2 SVGAGI (reference sequence). CDR3 length: 13 amino acids. DNA of the CDR3: TGTGCCAGCAGTGACGGGACCTACAATGAGCAGTTCTTC. It translates to CASSDGTYNEQFF.

The chain has TRBV3-1 (or the pseudogene TRBV3-2) and TRBJ1-1, with 7 bases lining up with TRBD1. Trimming removed 1 base from V and 3 bases from J; junction bases left unmatched: 5. From germline, CDR1 is LGHDT and CDR2 YNNKEL (reference sequence). The CDR3 runs to 15 residues. CDR3 DNA: TGTGCCAGCAGCCAAGGACAGGGTATAGACACTGAAGCTTTCTTT. It encodes CASSQGQGIDTEAFF.

The V gene is TRBV7-9, the J gene TRBJ1-1; 7 bases align to TRBD1. V shed 4 bases and J 4 bases; nucleotides not matched to a gene: 6. The germline V gene has CDR1 SEHNR and CDR2 FQNEAQ (reference sequence). The CDR3 covers 14 residues. The CDR3 loop is CASSYITGATEAFF. Written as DNA, the CDR3 is TGTGCCAGCAGCTACATAACAGGGGCCACTGAAGCTTTCTTT.

This clone is a singleton in its sample. The rearrangement uses TRBV7-2 and TRBJ2-1; 8 bases fit TRBD2. With 8 bases clipped from V and 9 bases from J, the junction kept 12 bases outside the gene matches. Germline V lookup: CDR1 SGHTA, CDR2 FQGNSA. CDR3 length: 14 residues. The CDR3 is CASGERGLEGEQFF. The CDR3 bases are TGTGCCAGCGGGGAGCGGGGGCTCGAGGGTGAGCAGTTCTTC.

CDR3 sequence reads: CASSTDRIAEAFF. DNA of the CDR3: TGTGCCAGCAGTACGGACAGAATAGCTGAAGCTTTCTTT. The chain links TRBV2 to TRBJ1-1; a possible D gene is TRBD1 (6 bases). Trimming took off 5 bases at V and 6 bases at J, with 13 bases between the two ends. Germline V gives CDR1 SNHLY, CDR2 FYNNEI. The CDR3 runs to 13 residues.

V is TRBV27 and J is TRBJ1-2, with TRBD1 identical over 7 bases. Looked up from germline, CDR1 is MNHEY and CDR2 is SMNVEV (reference sequence). The CDR3 length is 15 residues. Trimming cost V 2 bases and J 4 bases; bases outside gene matches: 7. CDR3 in DNA: TGTGCCAGCAGTTTAGGAGGGGGCGCAGTCTATGGCTACACCTTC. This codes for CASSLGGGAVYGYTF.

The V call is TRBV6-5, the J call TRBJ2-2, with D tentatively TRBD2 (6 bases). The CDR3 length is 15 residues. The ends were cut back, 2 bases at V and 6 bases at J, with 13 bases in the middle. The V gene's germline CDR1 is MNHEY and CDR2 SVGAGI. For the CDR3, the DNA is TGTGCCAGCAGTTACGAACCAGCGGGTGCCGGGGAGCTGTTTTTT. This sequence encodes CASSYEPAGAGELFF.

This chain joins TRBV5-4 and TRBJ1-2, with D uncertain. Germline V gene data show CDR1 as SGHNT and CDR2 as YYREEE (reference sequence). The CDR3 spans 15 residues. The V end was cut by 4 bases, the J end by 4 bases, with 17 bases between. The CDR3 coding sequence is TGTGCCAGCAGCGAACCACGAGGGAGTGTCTATGGCTACACCTTC. It is translated as CASSEPRGSVYGYTF. Full variable domain (remainder filled in from reference TRBV5-4 and TRBJ1-2): ETGVTQSPTHLIKTRGQQVTLRCSSQSGHNTVSWYQQALGQGPQFIFQYYREEENGRGNFPPRFSGLQFPNYSSELNVNALELDDSALYLCASSEPRGSVYGYTFGSGTRLTVV.

This sequence joins TRBV15 and TRBJ2-5, with D uncertain. This CDR3 is built from 13 residues. Germline values: CDR1 LNHNV, CDR2 YYDKDF (reference sequence). The V end was cut by 0 bases, the J end by 4 bases, with 6 bases between. As DNA, the CDR3 is TGTGCCACCAGCAGAGATCACGGAGAGACCCAGTACTTC. As protein: CATSRDHGETQYF.

The chain uses TRBV4-2 and TRBJ2-1; possibly TRBD2 for D (5 bases). Per germline, CDR1 LGHNA and CDR2 YNFKEQ. Trimming removed 0 bases from V and 9 bases from J, with 9 bases in between. This CDR3 region has 13 residues. In DNA, the CDR3 is TGTGCCAGCAGCCAAGATTCTGGGAGTGAGCAGTTCTTC. It specifies CASSQDSGSEQFF.

The gene calls are TRBV9 and TRBJ1-1; 10 bases map to TRBD1. CDR3 size: 16 residues. Unmatched junction bases numbered 13, after V lost 5 bases and J lost 6 bases. Germline CDR1 SGDLS, CDR2 YYNGEE. CDR3 in amino acids: CASRVRPGQGFPEAFF. As DNA, the CDR3 is TGTGCCAGCAGAGTCAGACCGGGACAGGGGTTCCCTGAAGCTTTCTTT.

The V call is TRBV15, the J call TRBJ1-3, with D uncertain. The V gene's germline CDR1 is LNHNV and CDR2 YYDKDF (reference sequence). V lost 3 bases to trimming and J lost 0 bases, with 12 bases between them. CDR3 length: 16 residues. CDR3 loop: CATSRGGGSSGNTIYF. The CDR3 DNA reads as TGTGCCACCAGCAGGGGAGGCGGTAGCTCTGGAAACACCATATATTTT. The entire variable domain, with the rest obtained from reference TRBV15 and TRBJ1-3, is as follows: DAMVIQNPRYQVTQFGKPVTLSCSQTLNHNVMYWYQQKSSQAPKLLFHYYDKDFNNEADTPDNFQSRRPNTSFCFLDIRSPGLGDTAMYLCATSRGGGSSGNTIYFGEGSWLTVV.

This chain connects TRBV6-2 or TRBV6-3 to TRBJ2-7; D is uncertain. Trimming took 6 bases from V and 4 from J, leaving 10 bases between them. CDR1 MNHEY and CDR2 SVGEGT come from the germline V gene. The length of the CDR3 is 12 residues. DNA of the CDR3: TGTGCCAGCAGCCAGTCTAAGTACGAGCAGTACTTC. The encoded protein is CASSQSKYEQYF.

The chain recombines TRBV14 with TRBJ2-1, with 7 positions matching TRBD1. The CDR3 totals 16 residues. The V gene's germline CDR1 is SGHDN and CDR2 FVKESK. J was trimmed by 2 bases and V by 0 bases; bases with no gene match: 4. The CDR3 DNA is TGTGCCAGCAGCCAAGATAGGGACAGTGCCTACAATGAGCAGTTCTTC. Its protein product is CASSQDRDSAYNEQFF. Using reference TRBV14 and TRBJ2-1 for the parts outside the CDR3, the full variable domain is EAGVTQFPSHSVIEKGQTVTLRCDPISGHDNLYWYRRVMGKEIKFLLHFVKESKQDESGMPNNRFLAERTGGTYSTLKVQPAELEDSGVYFCASSQDRDSAYNEQFFGPGTRLTVL.

This sequence joins TRBV7-6 and TRBJ1-1; D gene unclear. V lost 5 bases and J lost 7, with 14 bases in between. Germline CDR1 reads SGHVS; CDR2 reads FNYEAQ. This CDR3 is 13 amino acids long. CDR3 bases: TGTGCCAGCAGCCGTTTTCCCCTAGATGAAGCTTTCTTT. Translated: CASSRFPLDEAFF. The variable domain in full, completed from reference TRBV7-6 and TRBJ1-1, reads GAGVSQSPRYKVTKRGQDVALRCDPISGHVSLYWYRQALGQGPEFLTYFNYEAQQDKSGLPNDRFSAERPEGSISTLTIQRTEQRDSAMYRCASSRFPLDEAFFGQGTRLTVV.

The rearrangement uses TRBV30 and TRBJ2-7, with D maybe TRBD1 (6 bases). The CDR3 is 13 amino acids. V was clipped by 5 bases and J by 1 base, with 12 bases between them. Germline CDR1 and CDR2: GTSNPN and SVGIG (reference sequence). CDR3 sequence reads: CAWAQGRSYEQYF. CDR3 DNA: TGTGCCTGGGCACAGGGCCGGTCCTACGAGCAGTACTTC.

This clone was seen only a few times. The rearrangement links TRBV6-6 to TRBJ2-7; a possible D gene is TRBD1 (6 bases). Trimming pared 5 bases from V and 6 bases from J, leaving 11 bases between. The CDR3 length is 12 residues. In germline, CDR1 is MNHNY, CDR2 SVGAGI (reference sequence). The CDR3 bases are TGTGCCAGCAGTAGTAGGGGGACCGAGCAGTACTTC. Protein: CASSSRGTEQYF.

The rearrangement uses TRBV11-2 and TRBJ1-2; D is possibly TRBD1 (6 bases). The CDR3 spans 14 residues. The ends were cut back, 5 bases at V and 2 bases at J, with 12 bases in the middle. Germline lookup yields CDR1 SGHAT and CDR2 FQNNGV. Here the CDR3 reads CASSAPGTNYGYTF. CDR3 in DNA: TGTGCCAGCAGCGCCCCGGGGACAAACTATGGCTACACCTTC. Full variable domain (remainder filled in from reference TRBV11-2 and TRBJ1-2): EAGVAQSPRYKIIEKRQSVAFWCNPISGHATLYWYQQILGQGPKLLIQFQNNGVVDDSQLPKDRFSAERLKGVDSTLKIQPAKLEDSAVYLCASSAPGTNYGYTFGSGTRLTVV.

This clone appeared once. The V call is TRBV2, the J call TRBJ1-6; 8 bases fit TRBD1. Germline V gene sequence: CDR1 SNHLY, CDR2 FYNNEI. The CDR3 sequence is 15 residues long. The J segment lost 4 bases and the V segment lost 9 bases, leaving 8 bases of the junction unmatched. Written as DNA, the CDR3 is TGTGCCAGTACCCAGGGGGCTGGATATAATTCACCCCTCCACTTT. Protein sequence: CASTQGAGYNSPLHF.